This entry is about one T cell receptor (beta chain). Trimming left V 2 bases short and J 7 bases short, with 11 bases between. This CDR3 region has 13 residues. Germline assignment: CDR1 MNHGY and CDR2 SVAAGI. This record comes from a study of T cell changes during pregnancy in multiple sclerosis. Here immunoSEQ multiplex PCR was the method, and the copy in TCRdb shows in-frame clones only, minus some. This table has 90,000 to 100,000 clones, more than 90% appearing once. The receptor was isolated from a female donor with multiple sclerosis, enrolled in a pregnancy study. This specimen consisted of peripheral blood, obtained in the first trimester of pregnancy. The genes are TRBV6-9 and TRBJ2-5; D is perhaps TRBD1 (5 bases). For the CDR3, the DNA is TGTGCCAGCAGTTATGGGGCAGGTGTGACCCAGTACTTC. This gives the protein CASSYGAGVTQYF.